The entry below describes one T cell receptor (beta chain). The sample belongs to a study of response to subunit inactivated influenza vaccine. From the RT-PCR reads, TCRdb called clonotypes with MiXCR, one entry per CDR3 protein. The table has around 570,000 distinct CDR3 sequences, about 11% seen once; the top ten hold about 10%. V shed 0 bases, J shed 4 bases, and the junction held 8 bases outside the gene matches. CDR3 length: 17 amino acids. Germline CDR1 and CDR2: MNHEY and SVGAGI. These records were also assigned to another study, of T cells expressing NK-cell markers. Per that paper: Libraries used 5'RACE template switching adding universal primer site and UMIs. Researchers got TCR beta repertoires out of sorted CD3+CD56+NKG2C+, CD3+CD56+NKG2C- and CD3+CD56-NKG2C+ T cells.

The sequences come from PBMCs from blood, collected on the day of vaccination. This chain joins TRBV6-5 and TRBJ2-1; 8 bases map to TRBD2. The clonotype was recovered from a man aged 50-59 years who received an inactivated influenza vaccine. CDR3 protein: CASSYSRRGAGYNEQFF. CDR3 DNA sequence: TGTGCCAGCAGTTACTCCAGGCGGGGGGCCGGTTACAATGAGCAGTTCTTC.